Listed below are T cell receptor beta chains from one sample, sequenced in a study of blood T cell repertoires in COVID-19. Measured with immunoSEQ multiplex PCR; TCRdb has only the in-frame clones, and not every one. The sample consists of 120,000 to 150,000 clones, around 84% of them appearing once. The sample comprised peripheral blood. The receptors derive from an older woman with acute or convalescent COVID-19. Both conserved end residues are part of each CDR3. The order of the fields is CDR3 DNA, CDR3 protein, D gene, clone size, V gene, J gene. A D gene is named only where the DNA matches it firmly. Some rows mark clone size as missing; the rest say once, few, many or name a class of expanded clone.

CDR3 DNA: TGTGCCTGGAGTGGGGGAGGGGCCCTGGGAGAAAAACTGTTTTTT; CDR3 protein: CAWSGGGALGEKLFF; D gene: NA; clone size: NA; V gene: TRBV30; J gene: TRBJ1-4
CDR3 DNA: TGTGCCAGTAGCTTATCCAGGGCCGATCAGCCCCAGCATTTT; CDR3 protein: CASSLSRADQPQHF; D gene: NA; clone size: few; V gene: TRBV19; J gene: TRBJ1-5
CDR3 DNA: TGTGCCAGCAGTGAAGGGCAGGGTATTATTCAGCCCCAGCATTTT; CDR3 protein: CASSEGQGIIQPQHF; D gene: NA; clone size: NA; V gene: TRBV6-1; J gene: TRBJ1-5
CDR3 DNA: TGTGCCAGCAGCAAAGTCAGTGGCGAAAAACTGTTTTTT; CDR3 protein: CASSKVSGEKLFF; D gene: NA; clone size: NA; V gene: TRBV21-1; J gene: TRBJ1-4
CDR3 DNA: TGCGCCAGCAGCTTGACGCAGGTGGGCCGGTACAATGAGCAGTTCTTC; CDR3 protein: CASSLTQVGRYNEQFF; D gene: NA; clone size: NA; V gene: TRBV5-1; J gene: TRBJ2-1
CDR3 DNA: TGTGCCAGCAGTACCCGGCCAGGCGGGCCCGGGGAACTGTTTTTT; CDR3 protein: CASSTRPGGPGELFF; D gene: NA; clone size: NA; V gene: TRBV11-2; J gene: TRBJ1-4
CDR3 DNA: TGTGCCAGCAGTCGAAGCCAGCGGGGGGGCCAAAATGAGCAGTTCTTC; CDR3 protein: CASSRSQRGGQNEQFF; D gene: TRBD2; clone size: NA; V gene: TRBV6-6; J gene: TRBJ2-1
CDR3 DNA: TGTGCCAGCAGCGTAGCGGTAGGGGACTATGGCTACACCTTC; CDR3 protein: CASSVAVGDYGYTF; D gene: NA; clone size: NA; V gene: TRBV9; J gene: TRBJ1-2
CDR3 DNA: TGCGCCAGCAGCTTCTTGCCAGGAAGCTCCTACGAGCAGTACTTC; CDR3 protein: CASSFLPGSSYEQYF; D gene: NA; clone size: medium-sized; V gene: TRBV5-1; J gene: TRBJ2-7
CDR3 DNA: TGTGCCATCAGGCAAGCGGGAAGTTCCTACAATGAGCAGTTCTTC; CDR3 protein: CAIRQAGSSYNEQFF; D gene: TRBD2; clone size: NA; V gene: TRBV10-3; J gene: TRBJ2-1
CDR3 DNA: TGTGCCAGCAGTGAAGCTCTACACGGGGGGTTCTATGGCTACACCTTC; CDR3 protein: CASSEALHGGFYGYTF; D gene: NA; clone size: NA; V gene: TRBV6-1; J gene: TRBJ1-2
CDR3 DNA: TGCGCCAGCAGCTTGGGTGACAGGGGTCCCACAGATACGCAGTATTTT; CDR3 protein: CASSLGDRGPTDTQYF; D gene: TRBD1; clone size: few; V gene: TRBV5-1; J gene: TRBJ2-3
CDR3 DNA: TGCGCCAGCAGATCTTCCCCCCAGACAGACACCTATGGCTACACCTTC; CDR3 protein: CASRSSPQTDTYGYTF; D gene: NA; clone size: NA; V gene: TRBV10-2; J gene: TRBJ1-2
CDR3 DNA: TGTGCCAGCAGCCTTCGGACAGGTAGCACAGATACGCAGTATTTT; CDR3 protein: CASSLRTGSTDTQYF; D gene: TRBD1; clone size: NA; V gene: TRBV7-6; J gene: TRBJ2-3
CDR3 DNA: TGTGCCAGCAGCTTCCGGCAGGGAGGTGGAAACACCATATATTTT; CDR3 protein: CASSFRQGGGNTIYF; D gene: NA; clone size: NA; V gene: TRBV7-8; J gene: TRBJ1-3
CDR3 DNA: TGTGCCAGCAGTAATCTAGGTATACAGTTCTTC; CDR3 protein: CASSNLGIQFF; D gene: NA; clone size: NA; V gene: TRBV6-6; J gene: TRBJ2-1
CDR3 DNA: TGCGCCAGCAGCCAAGATTGGAGCTTAGCCAAAAACATTCAGTACTTC; CDR3 protein: CASSQDWSLAKNIQYF; D gene: NA; clone size: NA; V gene: TRBV4-1; J gene: TRBJ2-4
CDR3 DNA: TGTGCCAGCAGCTTCCGGGGGAATAATTCACCCCTCCACTTT; CDR3 protein: CASSFRGNNSPLHF; D gene: NA; clone size: NA; V gene: TRBV11-2; J gene: TRBJ1-6
CDR3 DNA: TGCAGCGTTGGACTAGCGGGGGCCTACGAGCAGTACTTC; CDR3 protein: CSVGLAGAYEQYF; D gene: TRBD2; clone size: NA; V gene: TRBV29-1; J gene: TRBJ2-7
CDR3 DNA: TGTGCCAGCAGCCCGGGCGACAGGACGTCAAAGACCCAGTACTTC; CDR3 protein: CASSPGDRTSKTQYF; D gene: NA; clone size: NA; V gene: TRBV7-6; J gene: TRBJ2-5
CDR3 DNA: TGTGCCAGTAGTGCCTTAGCGGGGGTAAGCAATGAGCAGTTCTTC; CDR3 protein: CASSALAGVSNEQFF; D gene: TRBD2; clone size: NA; V gene: TRBV19; J gene: TRBJ2-1
CDR3 DNA: TGTGCCTGGGGGGAGAGGACCCAGTACTTC; CDR3 protein: CAWGERTQYF; D gene: NA; clone size: once; V gene: TRBV30; J gene: TRBJ2-5
CDR3 DNA: TGTGCCAGCAGTTACCGGACAGGGGCGAACACCGGGGAGCTGTTTTTT; CDR3 protein: CASSYRTGANTGELFF; D gene: TRBD1; clone size: once; V gene: TRBV6-5; J gene: TRBJ2-2
CDR3 DNA: TGCGCCAGCAGCTTGGCCGTCTCCGGGGAGCTGTTTTTT; CDR3 protein: CASSLAVSGELFF; D gene: NA; clone size: NA; V gene: TRBV5-1; J gene: TRBJ2-2
CDR3 DNA: TGCAGCGTCGTCCACAGGGGACAGTCCTACGAGCAGTACTTC; CDR3 protein: CSVVHRGQSYEQYF; D gene: TRBD1; clone size: NA; V gene: TRBV29-1; J gene: TRBJ2-7
CDR3 DNA: TGTGCCAGCAGCCTCACTTTCGAGCAGTACTTC; CDR3 protein: CASSLTFEQYF; D gene: NA; clone size: NA; V gene: TRBV6-5; J gene: TRBJ2-7
CDR3 DNA: TGTGCCAGCAGCTCCCGGACAGGGAATTACGAGCAGTACTTC; CDR3 protein: CASSSRTGNYEQYF; D gene: TRBD1; clone size: NA; V gene: TRBV7-2; J gene: TRBJ2-7
CDR3 DNA: TGTGCCAGCTCAAGGGACAAGTCCTACGAGCAGTACTTC; CDR3 protein: CASSRDKSYEQYF; D gene: NA; clone size: NA; V gene: TRBV18; J gene: TRBJ2-7
CDR3 DNA: TGTGCCAGCAGTCGGTCGGTAGCGGGGGATGAGCAGTTCTTC; CDR3 protein: CASSRSVAGDEQFF; D gene: TRBD2; clone size: NA; V gene: TRBV6-4; J gene: TRBJ2-1
CDR3 DNA: TGTGCCAGCAGCCACGGAGCTATGAACACTGAAGCTTTCTTT; CDR3 protein: CASSHGAMNTEAFF; D gene: NA; clone size: NA; V gene: TRBV3-1/TRBV3-2; J gene: TRBJ1-1
CDR3 DNA: TGTGCCAGCAAAAGGGGCGAGAACTATGGCTACACCTTC; CDR3 protein: CASKRGENYGYTF; D gene: NA; clone size: NA; V gene: TRBV6-5; J gene: TRBJ1-2
CDR3 DNA: TGTGCCAGCTACCCACCAGGGGGCCTCTATGGCTACACCTTC; CDR3 protein: CASYPPGGLYGYTF; D gene: TRBD1; clone size: once; V gene: TRBV11-2; J gene: TRBJ1-2
CDR3 DNA: TGCAGCGCCGCGACAGGGGGGACAAACACCGGGGAGCTGTTTTTT; CDR3 protein: CSAATGGTNTGELFF; D gene: TRBD1; clone size: few; V gene: TRBV29-1; J gene: TRBJ2-2
CDR3 DNA: TGTGCCAGCAGCTTGGCAGCGGGGCGTTCCTACAATGAGCAGTTCTTC; CDR3 protein: CASSLAAGRSYNEQFF; D gene: TRBD2; clone size: once; V gene: TRBV5-4; J gene: TRBJ2-1
CDR3 DNA: TGTGCCAGCAGGAGACAGGGTCGCACTGAAGCTTTCTTT; CDR3 protein: CASRRQGRTEAFF; D gene: TRBD1; clone size: NA; V gene: TRBV6-5; J gene: TRBJ1-1
CDR3 DNA: TGCGCCAGCAGCCTGGAGGGACCGGGACTGCCGCCCTTGTACGAGCAGTACTTC; CDR3 protein: CASSLEGPGLPPLYEQYF; D gene: NA; clone size: NA; V gene: TRBV5-1; J gene: TRBJ2-7
CDR3 DNA: TGTGCCACCACACAGGGGGCGGTCTCTCGTGGCTACACCTTC; CDR3 protein: CATTQGAVSRGYTF; D gene: TRBD1; clone size: NA; V gene: TRBV19; J gene: TRBJ1-2
CDR3 DNA: TGCGCAACCCCCCCCAGGGTCGGAACTGAAGCTTTCTTT; CDR3 protein: CATPPRVGTEAFF; D gene: NA; clone size: NA; V gene: TRBV4-1; J gene: TRBJ1-1
CDR3 DNA: TGTGCCAGCAGCGAAGAGAGGACCCAGTACTTC; CDR3 protein: CASSEERTQYF; D gene: NA; clone size: NA; V gene: TRBV12-3/TRBV12-4; J gene: TRBJ2-5
CDR3 DNA: TGTGCCAGCAGCTCCAGTGAAAAACTGTTTTTT; CDR3 protein: CASSSSEKLFF; D gene: NA; clone size: NA; V gene: TRBV6-5; J gene: TRBJ1-4
CDR3 DNA: TGTGCCAGCAGCTTGGGGACAGGGCGGCCCGGGGAGCTGTTTTTT; CDR3 protein: CASSLGTGRPGELFF; D gene: TRBD1; clone size: once; V gene: TRBV5-6; J gene: TRBJ2-2
CDR3 DNA: TGTGCCAGCAGTTTAACCGGGGGGGCCGTCCATGAGCAGTTCTTC; CDR3 protein: CASSLTGGAVHEQFF; D gene: TRBD2; clone size: many; V gene: TRBV27; J gene: TRBJ2-1
CDR3 DNA: TGTGCCAGCAGCTTGGAGGACAGGGAAAGGACAGATACGCAGTATTTT; CDR3 protein: CASSLEDRERTDTQYF; D gene: TRBD1; clone size: NA; V gene: TRBV7-9; J gene: TRBJ2-3
CDR3 DNA: TGTGCCACCAGCAGGGGTGACAGGGGGTACACCTACGAGCAGTACTTC; CDR3 protein: CATSRGDRGYTYEQYF; D gene: TRBD1; clone size: NA; V gene: TRBV15; J gene: TRBJ2-7
CDR3 DNA: TGCGCCAGCAGCACCCGACAGCCGGGGGAGCCCCAGCATTTT; CDR3 protein: CASSTRQPGEPQHF; D gene: NA; clone size: NA; V gene: TRBV4-1; J gene: TRBJ1-5
CDR3 DNA: TGCAGCGTTTTACCGGGACAGTCTAACAATGAGCAGTTCTTC; CDR3 protein: CSVLPGQSNNEQFF; D gene: TRBD1; clone size: NA; V gene: TRBV29-1; J gene: TRBJ2-1
CDR3 DNA: TGTGCCAGCAGCTTAAGGACAGGGTCGTATAATTCACCCCTCCACTTT; CDR3 protein: CASSLRTGSYNSPLHF; D gene: TRBD1; clone size: NA; V gene: TRBV7-9; J gene: TRBJ1-6